The 3 T cell receptor beta chains below all came from one sample that was sequenced in a study of tumor and adjacent non-tumor tissue in lung cancer. The template was RNA from unsorted bulk tissue. The normal lung tissue was taken more than 3 cm from the tumor edge. Three rounds of nested PCR, following a modified ARM-PCR protocol, produced the TCRbeta library. TCRdb passed the multiplex PCR reads through MiXCR, listing each CDR3 protein once. Found here are more than 85,000 distinct CDR3 sequences, around 57% of them singletons; the top ten hold roughly 20%. Sequencing was performed on distant non-tumor lung tissue. The source is a man aged 55 to 70 with non-small cell lung cancer.

V is TRBV29-1 and J is TRBJ2-7; D is undetermined. There are 10 residues in the CDR3. V was pared by 7 bases and J by 3 bases, with 7 bases between. Germline CDR1 SQVTM, CDR2 ANQGSEA. In DNA, the CDR3 is TGCAGCGCTGGGGACTACGAGCAGTACTTC. Translation gives CSAGDYEQYF.

Notes on this clonotype: A much more abundant neighbour one base away suggests this may be a read error. V usage is TRBV7-9 and J usage is TRBJ1-5; D gene uncertain. Between the trimmed V and J ends, which lost 4 bases and 0 bases, there was a span of 7 bases. The CDR3 is made up of 14 amino acids. From germline, CDR1 is SEHNR and CDR2 FQNEAQ (reference sequence). The DNA for the CDR3 is TGTGCCAGCAGCTGCACTAATAGCAATCAGCCCCAGCATTTT. Translation gives CASSCTNSNQPQHF.

This clonotype has a count of ten or more. An end of the junction differs from the germline gene, which may be a read error. The chain combines TRBV6-2 or TRBV6-3 with TRBJ2-5; maybe TRBD2 (5 bases). The germline V gene has CDR1 MNHEY and CDR2 SVGEGT. The CDR3 is 15 residues long. The CDR3 sequence: CASSFSPRDQETRYF. The CDR3 DNA sequence: TGTGCCAGCAGTTTCTCCCCCCGGGATCAAGAGACCCGGTACTTC.